These T cell receptor beta chains were read from a single sample in a study of blood T cells in healthy people across ages. TCRdb reanalysed the 5' RACE reads using MiXCR and keeps one entry per CDR3 protein. Counted here are roughly 1.4 million distinct CDR3 sequences, around 59% occurring once; the ten biggest clones make up over 5%. The source material was blood. These receptors all come from a man younger than 35 in good health. CDR3s include the opening cysteine and the closing phenylalanine or tryptophan. A D gene is named only where the DNA matches it firmly. A clone size is listed for some rows: how often the clone was seen (once, few, many), or a class if it is expanded.

d_call j_call v_call clone_size cdr3_aa cdr3_nt
. TRBJ2-1 TRBV29-1 few CSGVRESYNEQFF TGCAGCGGCGTTAGGGAATCCTACAATGAGCAGTTCTTC
TRBD2 TRBJ2-3 TRBV7-2 . CASSQGLASPDTQYF TGCGCCAGCAGCCAGGGACTAGCGTCCCCAGATACGCAGTATTTT
. TRBJ2-6 TRBV11-3 . CASSLVPRPGANVLTF TGTGCCAGCAGCTTAGTTCCCCGACCTGGGGCCAACGTCCTGACTTTC
. TRBJ1-6 TRBV6-1 . CASTQQGYNSPLHF TGTGCCAGCACTCAACAGGGCTATAATTCACCCCTCCACTTT
. TRBJ2-1 TRBV4-1 few CASSLGGWGSQDEQFF TGCGCCAGCAGCCTAGGGGGATGGGGGAGCCAGGATGAGCAGTTCTTC
. TRBJ1-6 TRBV20-1 . CSASAGGRNSPLHF TGCAGTGCTAGTGCTGGGGGCCGGAATTCACCCCTCCACTTT
. TRBJ1-2 TRBV15 once CATSGGQGGYGYTF TGTGCCACCAGCGGAGGACAAGGGGGTTATGGCTACACCTTC
TRBD1 TRBJ2-7 TRBV5-1 . CASSSGTGRNEQYF TGCGCCAGCAGCTCCGGGACAGGGCGAAATGAGCAGTACTTC
TRBD2 TRBJ2-7 TRBV7-6 . CASSPGGGGPYEQYF TGTGCCAGCAGCCCCGGTGGGGGAGGGCCCTACGAGCAGTACTTC
TRBD1 TRBJ2-5 TRBV7-9 . CASSLVVGTGDRQYF TGTGCCAGCAGCTTAGTTGTCGGGACAGGGGATCGGCAGTACTTC
TRBD2 TRBJ2-3 TRBV6-2/TRBV6-3 . CASSRGSLADTDTQYF TGTGCCAGCAGTCGGGGAAGTCTAGCGGACACAGATACGCAGTATTTT
TRBD2 TRBJ2-7 TRBV5-1 . CASSDPSGRSSYEQYF TGCGCCAGCAGCGATCCTAGCGGGCGTAGCTCCTACGAGCAGTACTTC
TRBD2 TRBJ2-1 TRBV4-3 once CASSQDRWTSGGHNEQFF TGCGCCAGCAGCCAAGACCGATGGACTAGCGGGGGGCATAATGAGCAGTTCTTC
TRBD2 TRBJ2-3 TRBV7-8 . CASSQLTSGRGDTQYF TGTGCCAGCAGCCAATTAACTAGCGGGAGAGGGGATACGCAGTATTTT
TRBD2 TRBJ2-3 TRBV7-2 . CASSFLAGGHPDTQYF TGTGCCAGCAGCTTTTTAGCGGGGGGGCACCCAGATACGCAGTATTTT
. TRBJ2-5 TRBV12-3/TRBV12-4 . CASSSHYRQETQYF TGTGCCAGCAGTTCGCACTACCGTCAAGAGACCCAGTACTTC
. TRBJ1-1 TRBV29-1 few CSVAGIYTEAFF TGCAGCGTTGCTGGGATATACACTGAAGCTTTCTTT
TRBD1 TRBJ1-1 TRBV6-2/TRBV6-3 . CASSYLQGANTEAFF TGTGCCAGCAGTTACCTACAGGGGGCTAACACTGAAGCTTTCTTT
. TRBJ2-2 TRBV4-2 . CASSPRIGYTGELFF TGTGCCAGCAGCCCCCGAATCGGGTACACCGGGGAGCTGTTTTTT
. TRBJ1-1 TRBV15 . CATSSITVDTEAFF TGTGCCACCAGCTCCATTACGGTGGACACTGAAGCTTTCTTT
TRBD1 TRBJ1-1 TRBV7-6 . CASSTDRTNTEAFF TGTGCCAGCAGTACGGACAGGACGAACACTGAAGCTTTCTTT
. TRBJ2-3 TRBV7-6 . CASSELTDTQYF TGTGCCAGCAGCGAACTCACAGATACGCAGTATTTT
. TRBJ2-3 TRBV10-1 . CASSEDGFADTQYF TGCGCCAGCAGTGAGGATGGTTTTGCAGATACGCAGTATTTT
. TRBJ2-7 TRBV5-1 . CASSPDRPVNNEQYF TGCGCCAGCAGCCCCGACAGGCCCGTTAATAACGAGCAGTACTTC
TRBD1 TRBJ2-7 TRBV2 once CASGKPGQGKNSYEQYF TGTGCCAGCGGGAAGCCGGGACAGGGAAAAAACTCCTACGAGCAGTACTTC
TRBD2 TRBJ2-1 TRBV20-1 . CSARLTSGVYNEQFF TGCAGTGCTAGATTGACTAGCGGGGTGTACAATGAGCAGTTCTTC
. TRBJ2-7 TRBV25-1 . CASSEYLVGEQYF TGTGCCAGCAGTGAATATTTAGTAGGCGAGCAGTACTTC
. TRBJ2-4 TRBV11-2 . CASSFSRQTPKNIQYF TGTGCCAGCAGCTTCTCGCGACAGACTCCCAAAAACATTCAGTACTTC
TRBD1 TRBJ2-1 TRBV6-2/TRBV6-3 . CACRDRGYNEQFF TGTGCCTGCCGGGACAGGGGTTACAATGAGCAGTTCTTC
TRBD1 TRBJ1-3 TRBV4-3 . CASSPGQGTGNTIYF TGCGCCAGCAGCCCAGGACAGGGTACTGGAAACACCATATATTTT
. TRBJ2-2 TRBV6-1 once CASSATLHTGELFF TGTGCCAGCAGTGCGACACTTCACACCGGGGAGCTGTTTTTT
. TRBJ1-6 TRBV15 . CATSPRGPWNSPLHF TGTGCCACCAGCCCCCGGGGGCCATGGAATTCACCCCTCCACTTT
. TRBJ2-1 TRBV6-1 . CARSGVNEQFF TGTGCCAGAAGCGGAGTAAATGAGCAGTTCTTC
TRBD2 TRBJ2-1 TRBV4-3 . CASSPTSIAGGLYNEQFF TGCGCCAGCAGCCCCACTTCCATAGCGGGGGGACTCTACAATGAGCAGTTCTTC
. TRBJ2-3 TRBV2 . CASKQFLAVSTDTQYF TGTGCCAGCAAACAATTCCTAGCAGTCAGCACAGATACGCAGTATTTT
. TRBJ2-5 TRBV5-5 few CASSLVIGRQETQYF TGTGCCAGCAGCTTGGTCATCGGCAGACAAGAGACCCAGTACTTC
. TRBJ1-4 TRBV20-1 . CSAPGRRDSLGKLFF TGCAGTGCCCCCGGGAGGCGGGACTCCCTGGGAAAACTGTTTTTT
TRBD2 TRBJ2-1 TRBV12-3/TRBV12-4 . CASSPGTSGRQQFF TGTGCCAGCAGTCCCGGGACTAGCGGGAGGCAGCAGTTCTTC
. TRBJ1-1 TRBV6-6 . CASSYTRGGRAEAFF TGTGCCAGCAGTTACACGAGGGGCGGCCGCGCTGAAGCTTTCTTT
. TRBJ2-3 TRBV2 few CASSEGLASTDTQYF TGTGCCAGCAGTGAGGGACTTGCGAGCACAGATACGCAGTATTTT
. TRBJ1-5 TRBV18 . CASSPHGDQPQHF TGTGCCAGCTCACCACATGGGGATCAGCCCCAGCATTTT
. TRBJ2-3 TRBV30 . CAWRRARTQYF TGTGCCTGGAGGAGGGCTAGGACGCAGTATTTT
. TRBJ1-3 TRBV7-2 . CASSSGDPFSGNTIYF TGTGCCAGCAGCTCGGGGGACCCATTCTCTGGAAACACCATATATTTT
. TRBJ2-7 TRBV18 . CASSILASEQYF TGTGCCAGCTCAATCCTAGCCTCCGAGCAGTACTTC
TRBD1 TRBJ2-1 TRBV27 . CASSQGTGDGYEQFF TGTGCCAGCAGTCAAGGGACAGGGGATGGCTATGAGCAGTTCTTC
. TRBJ1-5 TRBV7-2 . CASSLRPVSGSNQPQHF TGTGCCAGCAGCCTTAGGCCCGTTTCAGGGAGCAATCAGCCCCAGCATTTT